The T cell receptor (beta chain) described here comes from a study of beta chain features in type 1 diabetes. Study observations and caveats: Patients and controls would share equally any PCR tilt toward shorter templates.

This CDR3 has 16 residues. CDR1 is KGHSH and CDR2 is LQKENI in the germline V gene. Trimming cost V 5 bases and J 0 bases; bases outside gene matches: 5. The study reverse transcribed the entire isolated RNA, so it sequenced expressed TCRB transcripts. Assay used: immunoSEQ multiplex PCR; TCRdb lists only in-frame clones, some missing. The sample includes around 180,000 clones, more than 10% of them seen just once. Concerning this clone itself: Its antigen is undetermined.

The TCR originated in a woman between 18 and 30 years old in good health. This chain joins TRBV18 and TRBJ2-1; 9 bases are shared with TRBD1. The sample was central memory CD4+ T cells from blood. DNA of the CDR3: TGTGCCAGCTCATCCAAGGGACAGGGCTCCTACAATGAGCAGTTCTTC. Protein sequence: CASSSKGQGSYNEQFF.